This TCR beta chain was sequenced for a study of blood T cells in healthy people across ages. Study background: Using template switching, researchers captured about one barcoded beta molecule for each two T cells.

Findings and caveats of the study: Greater diversity and more naive CD4+ cells were seen in long-lived donors than in aged donors.

Samples each yielded at least 6 micrograms of total RNA. Comment on this clonotype: What it binds is unknown.

This CDR3 is 14 amino acids long. Trimming took 4 bases from V and 3 from J; bases not matched to a gene: 6. Germline assignment: CDR1 SGHRS and CDR2 YFSETQ. A second PCR of 7 to 11 cycles used a sample-barcoded 5' primer and a J-beta primer mix. A single record per CDR3 protein comes from TCRdb applying MiXCR to the 5' RACE reads. The sample carries 1.6 million or so distinct CDR3 sequences, roughly 32% recorded once. The chain employs TRBV5-1 and TRBJ2-5; 7 bases align to TRBD1. The source material was blood. This receptor was taken from a woman aged 25-40 years in good health. The CDR3 here is CASSPVTGKETQYF. The CDR3 bases are TGCGCCAGCAGCCCGGTGACAGGGAAAGAGACCCAGTACTTC.